These T cell receptor beta chains were read from a single sample in a study of cytotoxic CD8 clonotypes in ibrutinib-treated CLL. Clones were read by immunoSEQ multiplex PCR, and TCRdb kept only the in-frame ones, dropping some. The data show 270,000 or so clones, less than 85% seen once. The sequenced sample was PBMCs, obtained at disease progression, from a patient treated with ibrutinib. Receptors originate from a human donor with chronic lymphocytic leukemia. Each CDR3 is given with its conserved first and last residue. Fields, in order: J gene, clone size, V gene, D gene, CDR3 protein, CDR3 DNA. A D gene is named only where the DNA matches it firmly. Only some rows state a clone size, as once, few, many or a class for expanded clones.

j_call: TRBJ2-7; clone_size: few; v_call: TRBV14; d_call: -; cdr3_aa: CASSPVGGEQYF; cdr3_nt: TGTGCCAGCAGCCCAGTTGGGGGCGAGCAGTACTTC
j_call: TRBJ2-3; clone_size: -; v_call: TRBV7-2; d_call: -; cdr3_aa: CASSTQSGTDTQYF; cdr3_nt: TGTGCCAGCAGCACTCAGTCGGGCACAGATACGCAGTATTTT
j_call: TRBJ2-5; clone_size: once; v_call: TRBV11-2; d_call: TRBD1; cdr3_aa: CASSLDPGQKETQYF; cdr3_nt: TGTGCCAGCAGCTTAGATCCGGGACAGAAAGAGACCCAGTACTTC
j_call: TRBJ2-3; clone_size: -; v_call: TRBV7-2; d_call: TRBD2; cdr3_aa: CASSSGLAGSKTQYF; cdr3_nt: TGTGCCAGCAGCTCCGGACTAGCGGGGTCCAAAACGCAGTATTTT
j_call: TRBJ1-1; clone_size: once; v_call: TRBV5-1; d_call: -; cdr3_aa: CASSRGVMNTEAFF; cdr3_nt: TGCGCCAGCAGTCGAGGGGTGATGAACACTGAAGCTTTCTTT
j_call: TRBJ2-1; clone_size: -; v_call: TRBV6-1; d_call: TRBD2; cdr3_aa: CASSVSGTSGMSSYNEQFF; cdr3_nt: TGTGCCAGCAGTGTCTCCGGGACTAGCGGGATGAGCTCCTACAATGAGCAGTTCTTC
j_call: TRBJ2-5; clone_size: -; v_call: TRBV27; d_call: TRBD2; cdr3_aa: CASSLIAGGPEETQYF; cdr3_nt: TGTGCCAGCAGTTTAATAGCGGGAGGGCCGGAAGAGACCCAGTACTTC
j_call: TRBJ2-7; clone_size: -; v_call: TRBV28; d_call: -; cdr3_aa: CASREDPSNYEQYF; cdr3_nt: TGTGCCAGCAGAGAAGACCCTTCTAATTACGAGCAGTACTTC
j_call: TRBJ2-3; clone_size: few; v_call: TRBV5-1; d_call: -; cdr3_aa: CASSLMNTDTQYF; cdr3_nt: TGCGCCAGCAGCTTGATGAACACAGATACGCAGTATTTT
j_call: TRBJ1-2; clone_size: -; v_call: TRBV13; d_call: -; cdr3_aa: CASSSRVGGYTF; cdr3_nt: TGTGCCAGCAGCTCCAGGGTAGGCGGCTACACCTTC
j_call: TRBJ2-7; clone_size: once; v_call: TRBV7-2; d_call: TRBD2; cdr3_aa: CASSNSGKVYEQYF; cdr3_nt: TGTGCCAGCAGTAACAGCGGGAAAGTCTACGAGCAGTACTTC
j_call: TRBJ2-1; clone_size: few; v_call: TRBV18; d_call: TRBD2; cdr3_aa: CASSPLAGATSSYNEQFF; cdr3_nt: TGTGCCAGCTCACCCTTAGCGGGAGCAACTAGCTCCTACAATGAGCAGTTCTTC
j_call: TRBJ1-1; clone_size: -; v_call: TRBV5-6; d_call: -; cdr3_aa: CASTMGAGRTEAFF; cdr3_nt: TGTGCCAGCACCATGGGGGCAGGGAGGACTGAAGCTTTCTTT
j_call: TRBJ2-7; clone_size: -; v_call: TRBV7-9; d_call: -; cdr3_aa: CASSSTGFTLYEQYF; cdr3_nt: TGTGCCAGCAGCTCTACAGGGTTCACTCTCTACGAGCAGTACTTC
j_call: TRBJ2-7; clone_size: -; v_call: TRBV6-5; d_call: TRBD2; cdr3_aa: CASSYRVGGYNEQYF; cdr3_nt: TGTGCCAGCAGTTACAGAGTGGGAGGGTACAACGAGCAGTACTTC
j_call: TRBJ2-5; clone_size: -; v_call: TRBV4-1; d_call: -; cdr3_aa: CASSQDAQLGETQYF; cdr3_nt: TGCGCCAGCAGCCAAGATGCACAGCTTGGCGAGACCCAGTACTTC
j_call: TRBJ2-2; clone_size: few; v_call: TRBV5-1; d_call: TRBD1; cdr3_aa: CASRSGTGVATGELFF; cdr3_nt: TGCGCCAGCAGATCCGGGACAGGGGTTGCCACCGGGGAGCTGTTTTTT
j_call: TRBJ2-1; clone_size: -; v_call: TRBV25-1; d_call: -; cdr3_aa: CASSDRGSRTNEQFF; cdr3_nt: TGTGCCAGCAGTGACAGAGGGTCTAGGACAAATGAGCAGTTCTTC
j_call: TRBJ2-7; clone_size: -; v_call: TRBV27; d_call: -; cdr3_aa: CASSLILGAYEQYF; cdr3_nt: TGTGCCAGCAGTCTAATCCTCGGGGCGTACGAGCAGTACTTC
j_call: TRBJ2-3; clone_size: -; v_call: TRBV29-1; d_call: -; cdr3_aa: CSVEQENTDTQYF; cdr3_nt: TGCAGCGTTGAACAGGAAAACACAGATACGCAGTATTTT
j_call: TRBJ2-7; clone_size: once; v_call: TRBV10-3; d_call: TRBD2; cdr3_aa: CAIRIAGEYEQYF; cdr3_nt: TGTGCCATCAGGATAGCGGGAGAGTACGAGCAGTACTTC
j_call: TRBJ1-2; clone_size: -; v_call: TRBV7-9; d_call: -; cdr3_aa: CASSPGGSGYTF; cdr3_nt: TGTGCCAGCAGCCCCGGGGGCTCTGGCTACACCTTC
j_call: TRBJ2-7; clone_size: -; v_call: TRBV4-1; d_call: -; cdr3_aa: CASSKAGTTTYKQYF; cdr3_nt: TGCGCCAGCAGCAAGGCCGGGACCACGACCTATAAGCAGTACTTC
j_call: TRBJ2-1; clone_size: -; v_call: TRBV7-3; d_call: -; cdr3_aa: CASSFRSGGYNEQFF; cdr3_nt: TGTGCCAGCAGCTTCCGAAGCGGAGGTTACAATGAGCAGTTCTTC
j_call: TRBJ2-2; clone_size: -; v_call: TRBV5-4; d_call: TRBD1; cdr3_aa: CASSLGRGSGGELFF; cdr3_nt: TGTGCCAGCAGCTTGGGCAGGGGGTCTGGCGGGGAGCTGTTTTTT
j_call: TRBJ2-7; clone_size: -; v_call: TRBV7-7; d_call: TRBD2; cdr3_aa: CASSLDRSGSYEQYF; cdr3_nt: TGTGCCAGCAGCTTAGATCGTAGCGGGTCCTACGAGCAGTACTTC
j_call: TRBJ2-5; clone_size: -; v_call: TRBV7-9; d_call: TRBD1; cdr3_aa: CASSFSGQGGETQYF; cdr3_nt: TGTGCCAGCAGCTTCTCAGGACAGGGGGGAGAGACCCAGTACTTC
j_call: TRBJ1-1; clone_size: -; v_call: TRBV11-3; d_call: TRBD1; cdr3_aa: CASSPRGSTEAFF; cdr3_nt: TGTGCCAGCAGCCCCAGGGGGTCCACTGAAGCTTTCTTT
j_call: TRBJ2-7; clone_size: -; v_call: TRBV5-1; d_call: TRBD2; cdr3_aa: CASSWGGGGREQYF; cdr3_nt: TGCGCCAGCAGCTGGGGCGGCGGGGGGCGCGAGCAGTACTTC
j_call: TRBJ2-5; clone_size: -; v_call: TRBV28; d_call: -; cdr3_aa: CASSPGSLLKETQYF; cdr3_nt: TGTGCCAGCAGCCCGGGTTCCCTTTTAAAAGAGACCCAGTACTTC
j_call: TRBJ2-5; clone_size: -; v_call: TRBV7-2; d_call: TRBD2; cdr3_aa: CASSFLAGGPAETQYF; cdr3_nt: TGTGCCAGCAGCTTTCTGGCGGGAGGGCCGGCGGAGACCCAGTACTTC
j_call: TRBJ2-1; clone_size: few; v_call: TRBV6-5; d_call: -; cdr3_aa: CASSSPTSNEQFF; cdr3_nt: TGTGCCAGCAGTTCCCCCACCTCCAATGAGCAGTTCTTC
j_call: TRBJ1-2; clone_size: few; v_call: TRBV29-1; d_call: -; cdr3_aa: CSVVHPLGGYTF; cdr3_nt: TGCAGCGTTGTCCATCCCCTCGGGGGCTACACCTTC
j_call: TRBJ1-1; clone_size: once; v_call: TRBV29-1; d_call: -; cdr3_aa: CSSERQLNTEAFF; cdr3_nt: TGCAGCTCAGAAAGACAGCTGAACACTGAAGCTTTCTTT
j_call: TRBJ2-5; clone_size: few; v_call: TRBV5-1; d_call: -; cdr3_aa: CASSLVPGEETQYF; cdr3_nt: TGCGCCAGCAGCTTGGTTCCAGGAGAAGAGACCCAGTACTTC
j_call: TRBJ1-5; clone_size: -; v_call: TRBV2; d_call: -; cdr3_aa: CAGQGGSNQPQHF; cdr3_nt: TGTGCCGGGCAGGGCGGGAGCAATCAGCCCCAGCATTTT